This T cell receptor beta chain appears in the sequencing data of a study of T cell responses to AZD1222 COVID-19 vaccine. Findings and limits, study-wide: AZD1222 recipients seropositive at baseline numbered only six or seven.

Sequencing was performed with immunoSEQ multiplex PCR; in TCRdb, only in-frame clones are kept and a portion is missing. The sample lists 130,000 or so clones, roughly 93% occurring once. Turning to this clone: Its antigen remains unknown.

The CDR3 spans 12 residues. Trimming took off 8 bases at V and 3 bases at J, with 10 bases between the two ends. Germline CDR1 reads MNHEY; CDR2 reads SVGAGI. This sample comprised peripheral blood, obtained on day 0 of AZD1222 vaccination. The sequence derives from an adult in good health. This sequence joins TRBV6-5 and TRBJ1-2; unclear D gene. CDR3 in DNA: TGTGCCAGCCGAGGCACGCACTATGGCTACACCTTC. This gives the protein CASRGTHYGYTF.